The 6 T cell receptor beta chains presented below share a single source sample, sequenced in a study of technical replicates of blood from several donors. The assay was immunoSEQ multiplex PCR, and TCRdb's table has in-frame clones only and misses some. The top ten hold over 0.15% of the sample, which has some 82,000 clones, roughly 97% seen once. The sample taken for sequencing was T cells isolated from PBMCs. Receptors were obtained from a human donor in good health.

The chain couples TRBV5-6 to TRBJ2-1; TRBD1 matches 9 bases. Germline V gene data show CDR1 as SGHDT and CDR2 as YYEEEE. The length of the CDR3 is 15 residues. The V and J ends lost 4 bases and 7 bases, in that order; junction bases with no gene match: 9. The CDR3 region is CASSPGTGLSNEQFF. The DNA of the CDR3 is TGTGCCAGCAGCCCCGGGACAGGGCTCTCTAATGAGCAGTTCTTC.

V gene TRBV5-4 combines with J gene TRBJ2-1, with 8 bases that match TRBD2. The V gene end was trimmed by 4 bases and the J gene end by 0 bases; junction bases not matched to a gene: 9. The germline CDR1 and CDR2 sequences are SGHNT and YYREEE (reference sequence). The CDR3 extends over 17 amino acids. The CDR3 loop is CASSTRLALSSYNEQFF. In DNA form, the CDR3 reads TGTGCCAGCAGCACCCGACTAGCGCTGAGCTCCTACAATGAGCAGTTCTTC.

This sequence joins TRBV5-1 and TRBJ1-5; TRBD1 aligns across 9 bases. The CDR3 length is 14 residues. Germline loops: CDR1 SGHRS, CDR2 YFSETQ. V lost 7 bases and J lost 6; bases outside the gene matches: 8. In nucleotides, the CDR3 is TGCGCCAGCCCCCGGGACAGGGCGACTCAGCCCCAGCATTTT. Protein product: CASPRDRATQPQHF.

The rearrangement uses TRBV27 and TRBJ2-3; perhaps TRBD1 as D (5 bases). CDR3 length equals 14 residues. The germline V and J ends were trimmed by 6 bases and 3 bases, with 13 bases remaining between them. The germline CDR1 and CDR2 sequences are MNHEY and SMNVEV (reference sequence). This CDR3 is CASRQSKGTDTQYF. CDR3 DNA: TGTGCCAGCAGGCAAAGTAAGGGGACAGATACGCAGTATTTT.

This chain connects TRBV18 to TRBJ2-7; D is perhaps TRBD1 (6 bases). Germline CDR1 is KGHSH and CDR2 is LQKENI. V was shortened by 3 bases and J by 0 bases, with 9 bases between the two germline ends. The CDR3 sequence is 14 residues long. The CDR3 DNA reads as TGTGCCAGCTCACCCCGGACAGACTCCTACGAGCAGTACTTC. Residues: CASSPRTDSYEQYF. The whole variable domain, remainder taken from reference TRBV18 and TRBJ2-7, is NAGVMQNPRHLVRRRGQEARLRCSPMKGHSHVYWYRQLPEEGLKFMVYLQKENIIDESGMPKERFSAEFPKEGPSILRIQQVVRGDSAAYFCASSPRTDSYEQYFGPGTRLTVT.

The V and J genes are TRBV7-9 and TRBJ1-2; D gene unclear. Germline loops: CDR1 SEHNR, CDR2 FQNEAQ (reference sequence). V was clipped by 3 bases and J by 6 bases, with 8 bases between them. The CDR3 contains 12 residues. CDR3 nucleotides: TGTGCCAGCAGCTTTTGGGCCGATGGCTACACCTTC. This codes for CASSFWADGYTF.